This T cell receptor (beta chain) came from a study of T cells in Graves' hyperthyroidism and ophthalmopathy. Amplified regions were TCR beta CDR3 sequences from RNA transcripts. The TCR CDR3 first-round RT-PCR relied on the HTBI primer set. A single record per CDR3 protein comes from TCRdb applying MiXCR to the multiplex PCR reads. The table records over 450,000 distinct CDR3 sequences, 17% of them present only once. This CDR3 has 13 residues. The V and J ends lost 6 bases and 6 bases respectively, with 14 bases between them. CDR1 is ENHRY and CDR2 is SYGVKD in the germline V gene. The rearrangement links TRBV10-3 to TRBJ1-1; possibly TRBD1 for D (5 bases). The source of this sequence is a woman younger than 35 with Graves' ophthalmopathy. Sequenced material: blood. CDR3 nucleotides: TGTGCCATCAGGAGGGGTGGGGAATCTGAAGCTTTCTTT. As protein: CAIRRGGESEAFF.